This T cell receptor beta chain was identified during a study of post-analysis software for immune sequencing data. Study information: The patients showed relapsing-remitting, secondary progressive and progressive-relapsing multiple sclerosis courses. Points from the study as a whole: Roughly five TRBV segments appeared more often in patients than in controls, and TRBV5-6, TRBV5-1 and TRBV20-1 were among these. Patients with multiple sclerosis recorded significantly lower normalized Chao1 diversity than controls, the study found.

This clonotype was picked up a small number of times. Its matching antigen is unknown. Included in the TCR beta cDNA libraries were unique molecular identifiers. T cells numbering roughly 1 to 11 million yielded cDNA molecules that totaled roughly 500,000. MiXCR, run by TCRdb on the PCR reads, gives a single entry per CDR3 protein. The sample has hundreds of thousands of distinct CDR3 sequences; 30% are singletons. This CDR3 has 14 amino acids. Germline loops: CDR1 MDHEN, CDR2 SYDVKM. The sample taken for sequencing was blood. This TCR derives from a girl aged 5 to 17 with multiple sclerosis. The V call is TRBV28, the J call TRBJ2-5; D remains unclear. The J call is doubtful: the DNA matches TRBJ2-7 better. The CDR3 DNA is TGTGCCAGCAGTTTGTATCCCGCATACTACGAGCAGTACTTC. Amino acid sequence: CASSLYPAYYEQYF.